The 4 T cell receptor beta chains given below trace back to one sample, sequenced in a study of blood T cell repertoires in COVID-19. Clones were read by immunoSEQ multiplex PCR, and TCRdb kept only the in-frame ones, dropping some. The sample includes approximately 97,000 clones, around nine tenths of them seen just once. Sequencing was performed on peripheral blood. All receptors derive from a woman in her fifties or sixties with COVID-19, enrolled during active disease.

Concerning this clone: Sequence at one end of the junction differs from germline and may be a read error. The J gene is TRBJ1-2, the V gene TRBV4-1; possible D gene TRBD1, 5 bases. The CDR3 has 12 residues. The germline V gene encodes CDR1 MGHRA and CDR2 YSYEKL. CDR3 nucleotides: TGCGCCAGCAGCCGGGAACGACAGTCCTTCATTTTC. Protein sequence: CASSRERQSFIF.

V and J are TRBV28 and TRBJ1-1, with D unresolved. The CDR3 spans 12 residues. Deletions cut 2 bases from V and 5 bases from J, with 6 bases between. Germline CDR1 MDHEN, CDR2 SYDVKM. The CDR3 sequence is CASSLRRTEAFF. The CDR3 nucleotides are TGTGCCAGCAGTTTAAGGAGAACTGAAGCTTTCTTT.

The chain links TRBV6-5 to TRBJ1-1; 7 positions match TRBD1. V was clipped by 5 bases and J by 7 bases; unmatched bases: 10. Germline CDR1 is MNHEY and CDR2 is SVGAGI. This CDR3 is built from 14 residues. The CDR3 nucleotides are TGTGCCAGCAGTACCCCCGGACAGGCGGTTGAAGCTTTCTTT. As protein: CASSTPGQAVEAFF.

The rearrangement uses TRBV6-5 and TRBJ2-1; 8 nucleotides match TRBD1. With V trimmed by 5 bases and J by 5 bases, 5 bases remained unmatched. This CDR3 is built from 14 residues. CDR1 and CDR2 (germline): MNHEY, SVGAGI. The CDR3 loop reads CASSRQTGDNEQFF. The CDR3 nucleotides read TGTGCCAGCAGTCGCCAGACAGGGGACAATGAGCAGTTCTTC.